Below, 5 T cell receptor beta chains from the same sample are listed, as sequenced in a study of blood T cell repertoires in COVID-19 (dated by TCRdb to the early 2020s). The library was obtained by the immunoSEQ multiplex PCR assay. This immuneACCESS table, as held by TCRdb, lists in-frame sequences with V and J called but not all clones. Of the missing ones, under half trace to an unresolved V gene in checked studies; the others have no known cause. Recorded for this sample are about 110,000 clones; 76% of them occurred a single time. The ten most abundant clones make up 3% to 4% of the sample. Input material: peripheral blood. The source is a woman at least 80 years old with acute or convalescent COVID-19.

The V and J genes are TRBV19 and TRBJ1-5; 7 nucleotides agree with TRBD1. There are 14 residues in the CDR3. J gave up 9 bases and V 8 bases, and 13 bases lay outside the gene matches. CDR1 is LNHDA and CDR2 is SQIVND in the germline V gene (reference sequence). DNA for the CDR3: TGTGCCAGTCCCTTCGACAGGGCAAGATCGCCCCAGCATTTT. Its protein product is CASPFDRARSPQHF.

The J gene is TRBJ2-6, the V gene TRBV6-1; TRBD1 matches 8 bases. CDR1 is MNHNS and CDR2 is SASEGT in the germline V gene. J lost 0 bases, V lost 8 bases, and 9 bases had no gene match. CDR3 length: 17 residues. For the CDR3, the DNA is TGTGCCAGCGGTGGGGCAGGGGGCGCCTCTGGGGCCAACGTCCTGACTTTC. Residues: CASGGAGGASGANVLTF.

The rearrangement uses TRBV10-2 and TRBJ2-7, with D possibly being TRBD1 (6 bases). The V and J ends lost 6 bases and 7 bases respectively, with 13 bases between them. There are 12 residues in the CDR3. The germline V gene has CDR1 WSHSY and CDR2 SAAADI. The CDR3 DNA reads TGCGCCAGCAGCCTTTCCAGGGGTGAGCAGTACTTC. Encoded protein: CASSLSRGEQYF.

CDR3 DNA sequence: TGTGCCAGCAGGGCCCAGGGTTCTGGGGCCAACGTCCTGACTTTC. Translated: CASRAQGSGANVLTF. This chain links TRBV6-5 with TRBJ2-6, with D possibly being TRBD1 (5 bases). The V end was cut by 6 bases, the J end by 1 base, with 10 bases between. Germline CDR1 reads MNHEY; CDR2 reads SVGAGI. This CDR3 comprises 15 residues.

The V call is TRBV3-1 (or the pseudogene TRBV3-2), the J call TRBJ1-6; weak D call: TRBD1 (6 bases). Germline lookup yields CDR1 LGHDT and CDR2 YNNKEL (reference sequence). The ends were cut back, 5 bases at V and 4 bases at J, with 12 bases in the middle. The CDR3 is made up of 15 amino acids. CDR3 sequence reads: CASSDAQGYNSPLHF. The DNA for the CDR3 is TGTGCCAGCAGCGACGCTCAGGGGTATAATTCACCCCTCCACTTT.